A selection of T cell receptor beta chains follows, all from one sample in a study of shared clonotypes between healthy human individuals. TCRdb's table, derived via immunoSEQ multiplex PCR, lists solely in-frame clones and lacks some. The table records 1 million to 1.3 million clones, more than 75% of them present only once. The sequencing sample was made of memory CD4+ T cells from PBMCs. The receptors come from a man aged 18 to 30 in good health. Some clones in this sample may be carry-over from other donors' samples. Both conserved end residues are trimmed from each CDR3.

v_gene: TRBV10-3; CDR3aa: AIMEGKGSFGYT
v_gene: TRBV5-4; CDR3aa: ASSPSRGVYETQY
v_gene: TRBV6-6; CDR3aa: ASSFGLAGVGEQF
v_gene: TRBV11-2; CDR3aa: ASSLTLGDEQF
v_gene: TRBV27; CDR3aa: ASSKGGAIKNYGYT
v_gene: TRBV28; CDR3aa: ASSPPETVPPLEQY
v_gene: TRBV29-1; CDR3aa: SVVGGREADTQY
v_gene: TRBV5-4; CDR3aa: ASSLVDADTQY
v_gene: TRBV2; CDR3aa: ASSAPYRENGYT
v_gene: TRBV19; CDR3aa: ASTNRGSRGETQY
v_gene: TRBV7-9; CDR3aa: ASSSTTPGFLRVQPQH
v_gene: TRBV15; CDR3aa: ATSTLGLLNEKLF
v_gene: TRBV2; CDR3aa: ASSPQGSEAF
v_gene: TRBV10-3; CDR3aa: AISESAGQATDTQY
v_gene: TRBV6-6; CDR3aa: ASRRDSNTEAF
v_gene: TRBV7-9; CDR3aa: ASTGQSVHNEQF
v_gene: TRBV19; CDR3aa: ASSIDIRASTEAF
v_gene: TRBV5-1; CDR3aa: ASSSRTGTLYGYT
v_gene: TRBV28; CDR3aa: ASSKRAITDTQY
v_gene: TRBV4-1; CDR3aa: ASSQDHFRGSSYNEQF
v_gene: TRBV6-9; CDR3aa: ARKTEVNQPQH
v_gene: TRBV2; CDR3aa: ASSEASRVSTGELF
v_gene: TRBV5-4; CDR3aa: ASSLAAFSANEQF
v_gene: TRBV11-1; CDR3aa: ASSLGSASVAYEQY
v_gene: TRBV18; CDR3aa: ASSPARAAEQY
v_gene: TRBV7-8; CDR3aa: ASSLVGLSSGNTIY
v_gene: TRBV15; CDR3aa: ATSSRTGGQPQH
v_gene: TRBV20-1; CDR3aa: SADRDPEAF
v_gene: TRBV18; CDR3aa: ASSPSQGPPSYEQY
v_gene: TRBV10-3; CDR3aa: AIGSFMAGNTIY
v_gene: TRBV19; CDR3aa: ASSIGMIGLAGAMDTQY
v_gene: TRBV2; CDR3aa: ASRGQTPYEQY
v_gene: TRBV14; CDR3aa: ASSHLGLLEQY
v_gene: TRBV4-1; CDR3aa: ASSQEGRGGNQPQH
v_gene: TRBV11-2; CDR3aa: ASRRLLGDTEAF
v_gene: TRBV28; CDR3aa: ASSPGGVASYEQY
v_gene: TRBV6-5; CDR3aa: ASSYGRRSEQY
v_gene: TRBV7-2; CDR3aa: ASSPRREATEAF
v_gene: TRBV19; CDR3aa: ASSIGWGAYSGNTIY
v_gene: TRBV6-1; CDR3aa: ASSGRAGDSYEQY
v_gene: TRBV28; CDR3aa: ASSQGGIIYGYT
v_gene: TRBV30; CDR3aa: AWGTETQY
v_gene: TRBV23-1; CDR3aa: ASSQSVGNSLTYEQY